This paragraph reports one T cell receptor (beta chain). As yet, its antigen is unknown. CDR3 size: 13 residues. Germline CDR1 and CDR2: MGHRA and YSYEKL. J was trimmed by 11 bases and V by 4 bases; bases with no gene match: 8. This entry comes from a study of graft-versus-host responses after intestinal transplantation. Background on the study: Recipients received multivisceral, liver-intestinal, or isolated intestinal transplants. Anti-thymocyte globulin served as induction for all recipients, who then took tacrolimus and steroids for approximately three years.

Some clones are missing from TCRdb's copy, which holds only in-frame ones; the method was immunoSEQ multiplex PCR. The table records about 50,000 clones, around 90% of them present only once. Points from the study as a whole: An association linked early post-transplant HvG declines with peak circulating GvH clone levels.

This TCR was recovered from a human donor who was the organ donor for an intestinal transplant. The specimen comprised unstimulated CD4+ T cells sorted from spleen or lymph node cells, sampled before transplant. The chain joins TRBV4-1 to TRBJ1-5; 7 bases are a match to TRBD1. The CDR3 coding sequence is TGCGCCAGCAGCCCTAACAGGGGAATGGCCCAGCATTTT. This gives the protein CASSPNRGMAQHF.